The sequence of this TCR beta chain was determined in a study of blood T cell repertoires in COVID-19. Generated by immunoSEQ multiplex PCR, the TCRdb table keeps only in-frame clones and is missing some. The sample has around 320,000 clones; around 87% are singletons. Germline CDR1 and CDR2: MNHEY and SVGEGT. The CDR3 is made up of 13 amino acids. Trimming removed 1 base at V and 6 bases at J, with 9 bases between. This chain uses TRBV6-2 or TRBV6-3 with TRBJ1-1; D unresolved. The sequence was collected from a man younger than 30 with active or convalescent COVID-19. What was sequenced was peripheral blood. The CDR3 spells CASSYFEPSEAFF. CDR3 bases: TGTGCCAGCAGTTACTTTGAGCCTTCTGAAGCTTTCTTT.